This is a list of T cell receptor beta chains from one sample in a study of graft-versus-host responses after intestinal transplantation. Their recognized antigens are unknown. Sequencing used immunoSEQ multiplex PCR; TCRdb keeps in-frame clones, though not all of them. The table has tens of thousands of clones, more than 90% seen once. The material was unstimulated CD4+ T cells sorted from spleen or lymph node cells, obtained before intestinal transplant. All receptors derive from a human donor who received an intestinal transplant. Each CDR3 is given with its conserved first and last residue. Each record gives: V gene, D gene, clone size, J gene, CDR3 DNA, CDR3 protein. D genes are given only for firm matches. Clone size is shown for a subset of rows, as once, few, many or a class of expanded clone.

TRBV4-2,TRBD2,.,TRBJ2-1,TGTGCCAGCAGCCAACCCCTAGGAGCGGGGGCAAATGAGCAGTTCTTC,CASSQPLGAGANEQFF
TRBV9,.,.,TRBJ1-2,TGTGCCAGCAGCCTGAGGTTATCTGATGGCTACACCTTC,CASSLRLSDGYTF
TRBV6-1,.,.,TRBJ2-5,TGTGTCCTGGGTGGGGGGATCGGAGAGACCCAGTACTTC,CVLGGGIGETQYF
TRBV4-1,TRBD1,.,TRBJ1-2,TGCGCCAGCAGCCAAGAGGATAGGGGGCAGAACTATGGCTACACCTTC,CASSQEDRGQNYGYTF
TRBV13,TRBD2,.,TRBJ2-7,TGTGCCAGCAGCTTCGCCTTTGTGGAGCGCGGGGGCTCCTACGAGCAGTACTTC,CASSFAFVERGGSYEQYF
TRBV6-5,TRBD1,.,TRBJ1-1,TGTGCCAGCAGTTACTCTGTCAGGGGGACTGAAGCTTTCTTT,CASSYSVRGTEAFF
TRBV2,.,.,TRBJ2-7,TGTGCCAGCGAGGGCCCCGAGCAGTACTTC,CASEGPEQYF
TRBV19,.,.,TRBJ2-7,TGTGCCAGTAGTAACCCGGGACGTTACAGCTCCTACGAGCAGTACTTC,CASSNPGRYSSYEQYF
TRBV4-1,.,.,TRBJ1-1,TGCGCCAGCAGCCACCGGGACCCCGGTCCTCGCACTGAAGCTTTCTTT,CASSHRDPGPRTEAFF
TRBV4-2,.,.,TRBJ2-7,TGTGCCAGCAGCCAAGATGAGGGTTTAACCCTCTCCTACGAGCAGTACTTC,CASSQDEGLTLSYEQYF
TRBV10-1,TRBD2,.,TRBJ2-1,TGCGCCAGCAGTAATGGGCGGGAGGCCTACAATGAGCAGTTCTTC,CASSNGREAYNEQFF
TRBV6-4,.,.,TRBJ2-6,TGTGCCAGCAGTGACTCGCTGGGGCCTGGGGCCAACGTCCTGACTTTC,CASSDSLGPGANVLTF
TRBV7-8,TRBD2,.,TRBJ2-2,TGTGCCAGCAGCTTAGGGACTAGCGGGAGAGTGGGGGAGCTGTTTTTT,CASSLGTSGRVGELFF
TRBV28,.,.,TRBJ2-4,TGTGCCAGCACGGCAGCGGGTTGGCAAAACATTCAGTACTTC,CASTAAGWQNIQYF
TRBV5-1,TRBD2,.,TRBJ2-1,TGCGCCAGCAGCTACTACTCTAGCGGGAGTAGCAATGAGCAGTTCTTC,CASSYYSSGSSNEQFF
TRBV29-1,TRBD1,.,TRBJ2-7,TGCAGCGTTGAAGGTATAAGGGGGACAGGGACCTACGAGCAGTACTTC,CSVEGIRGTGTYEQYF
TRBV7-6,.,.,TRBJ2-3,TGTGCCAGCAGCTTAGATCTAGCAGATACGCAGTATTTT,CASSLDLADTQYF
TRBV6-5,.,.,TRBJ2-5,TGTGCCAGCAGTTACTTGGGGGCCCAAGAGACCCAGTACTTC,CASSYLGAQETQYF
TRBV18,TRBD1,.,TRBJ2-2,TGTGCCAGCTCACCGCGAACCGGGACAGGGGCCGGGGAGCTGTTTTTT,CASSPRTGTGAGELFF
TRBV25-1,.,.,TRBJ2-7,TGTGCCAGCAGTTTATGGACAGGGAGGGACGAGCAGTACTTC,CASSLWTGRDEQYF
TRBV6-5,.,.,TRBJ1-1,TGTGCCAGCAGTTACGACACCTGGGGGACTGAAGCTTTCTTT,CASSYDTWGTEAFF
TRBV16,.,.,TRBJ1-5,TGTGCCAGCAGCCTGATCACAGGTTACAATCAGCCCCAGCATTTT,CASSLITGYNQPQHF
TRBV5-1,.,.,TRBJ2-3,TGCGCCAGCCAGGCCAGTAGCACAGATACGCAGTATTTT,CASQASSTDTQYF
TRBV7-9,.,.,TRBJ2-7,TGTGCCAGCAGCTTACGGGGATACGAGCAGTACTTC,CASSLRGYEQYF
TRBV6-1,TRBD2,.,TRBJ2-7,TGTGCCAGCAGTGACCGACTAGCGGGGTCCGATGGGCAGTACTTC,CASSDRLAGSDGQYF
TRBV7-3,.,.,TRBJ2-6,TGTGCCAGCAGCTTAGCTGGGGCCAACGTCCTGACTTTC,CASSLAGANVLTF
TRBV4-1,.,.,TRBJ2-7,TGCGCCAGCAGCCAGTGGGAGGCCTACGAGCAGTACTTC,CASSQWEAYEQYF
TRBV20-1,.,.,TRBJ2-1,TGCAGTGCTCACAGAGGGAATGAGCAGTTCTTC,CSAHRGNEQFF
TRBV5-6,.,.,TRBJ2-7,TGTGCCAGCAGCTTGTTGCTCTCCTACGAGCAGTACTTC,CASSLLLSYEQYF
TRBV6-1,TRBD1,.,TRBJ1-1,TGTGCCAGCAGAGTTGAGGGGGCTGGAGCTTTCTTT,CASRVEGAGAFF
TRBV7-9,.,.,TRBJ1-1,TGTGCCAGCAGCTTTTTTCCCGAACGGGGGAACACTGAAGCTTTCTTT,CASSFFPERGNTEAFF
TRBV25-1,.,.,TRBJ2-3,TGTGCCAGCAGTGACAAAACAGATACGCAGTATTTT,CASSDKTDTQYF
TRBV12-5,TRBD2,once,TRBJ2-1,TGTGCTAGTGGTTCGGGGGCTAGCGGGAGGGCCGGCTCCTACAATGAGCAGTTCTTC,CASGSGASGRAGSYNEQFF
TRBV4-1,TRBD2,.,TRBJ2-1,TGCGCCAGCAGCCAAGATACCCCGGGACTAGCGGGTGAGCAGTTCTTC,CASSQDTPGLAGEQFF
TRBV29-1,.,.,TRBJ2-3,TGCAGCGTTGCCCCTCCAGCGCCTACGACAGATACGCAGTATTTT,CSVAPPAPTTDTQYF
TRBV7-3,.,.,TRBJ1-1,TGTGCCAGCAGCCTACAATCGGGGGACACTGAAGCTTTCTTT,CASSLQSGDTEAFF
TRBV7-9,.,once,TRBJ2-5,TGTGCCAGCAGCTTAACCTCCTGGACGGAGGCGGGAGAGACCCAGTACTTC,CASSLTSWTEAGETQYF
TRBV30,.,.,TRBJ1-5,TGTGCCTGGAGTGTACTACCACCCTATAGCAATCAGCCCCAGCATTTT,CAWSVLPPYSNQPQHF
TRBV6-1,.,.,TRBJ2-5,TGTGCCAGCAGTGTTCTCCCCCGGACAGCAGAGACCCAGTACTTC,CASSVLPRTAETQYF
TRBV7-9,.,.,TRBJ1-2,TGTGCCAGCAGCTTAGAGTACGGGGTCGGGGGCTATGGCTACACCTTC,CASSLEYGVGGYGYTF
TRBV4-2,.,once,TRBJ2-2,TGTGCCAGCAGCCAAGAGGGGGACCCCCTTCTAGGGACGAACACCGGGGAGCTGTTTTTT,CASSQEGDPLLGTNTGELFF
TRBV28,TRBD1,.,TRBJ1-5,TGTGCCAGCAGGACCGGGACAGGCAATCAGCCCCAGCATTTT,CASRTGTGNQPQHF
TRBV9,TRBD2,.,TRBJ2-1,TGTGCCAGCAGCGTAGCTAGCGGGAGGGCCCTCAATGAGCAGTTCTTC,CASSVASGRALNEQFF
TRBV9,TRBD2,.,TRBJ2-7,TGTGCCAGCAGCGTAGGGGTTTTCGCGGGAGTGGGCTCCTACGAGCAGTACTTC,CASSVGVFAGVGSYEQYF
TRBV29-1,TRBD1,.,TRBJ1-2,TGCAGCGTCCTGGGACAGGGGGCTACTAACTATGGCTACACCTTC,CSVLGQGATNYGYTF
TRBV5-5,TRBD1,.,TRBJ2-5,TGTGCCAGCAGCTTTCAGGGGGCGCCGCTAGAGACCCAGTACTTC,CASSFQGAPLETQYF
TRBV11-1,.,.,TRBJ2-3,TGTGCCAGCAGCTCCTATCGGACGGCTAGCACAGATACGCAGTATTTT,CASSSYRTASTDTQYF
TRBV6-1,.,.,TRBJ1-5,TGTGCCAGCAGATCTGGGACGTATCAGCCCCAGCATTTT,CASRSGTYQPQHF
TRBV19,.,.,TRBJ2-7,TGTGCCAGTAGTCCTCTCCCTCAGGGCTACGAGCAGTACTTC,CASSPLPQGYEQYF
TRBV4-2,.,.,TRBJ2-7,TGTGCCAGCAGCCAAGAAGGGACTGTCGCCTACGAGCAGTACTTC,CASSQEGTVAYEQYF
TRBV9,.,.,TRBJ1-4,TGTGCCAGCAGCGTAGGCCCGCTTACGAGGGCAGGCCATGAAAAACTGTTTTTT,CASSVGPLTRAGHEKLFF
TRBV30,.,.,TRBJ1-4,TGTGCCTGGAGTCCCGGAGGTGGGTTGGGAGGTGAAAAACTGTTTTTT,CAWSPGGGLGGEKLFF
TRBV27,.,.,TRBJ2-2,TGTGCCAGCAAGGGGTTAGCAGAAACCGGGGAGCTGTTTTTT,CASKGLAETGELFF
TRBV27,TRBD2,.,TRBJ2-1,TGTGCCAGCAGTCCCTCTTTCGTACGTGGGGGACTAGCGGGAGGAAATGAGCAGTTCTTC,CASSPSFVRGGLAGGNEQFF
TRBV29-1,TRBD1,.,TRBJ2-3,TGCAGCGTCCGGGACAGCCTTAGCGCAGATACGCAGTATTTT,CSVRDSLSADTQYF
TRBV5-1,.,.,TRBJ2-7,TGCGCCAGCAGCTTGAACAGCGAAACCTCCTACGAGCAGTACTTC,CASSLNSETSYEQYF
TRBV11-2,.,.,TRBJ2-3,TGTGCCAGCAGCTTTGGGCTACGCACAGATACGCAGTATTTT,CASSFGLRTDTQYF